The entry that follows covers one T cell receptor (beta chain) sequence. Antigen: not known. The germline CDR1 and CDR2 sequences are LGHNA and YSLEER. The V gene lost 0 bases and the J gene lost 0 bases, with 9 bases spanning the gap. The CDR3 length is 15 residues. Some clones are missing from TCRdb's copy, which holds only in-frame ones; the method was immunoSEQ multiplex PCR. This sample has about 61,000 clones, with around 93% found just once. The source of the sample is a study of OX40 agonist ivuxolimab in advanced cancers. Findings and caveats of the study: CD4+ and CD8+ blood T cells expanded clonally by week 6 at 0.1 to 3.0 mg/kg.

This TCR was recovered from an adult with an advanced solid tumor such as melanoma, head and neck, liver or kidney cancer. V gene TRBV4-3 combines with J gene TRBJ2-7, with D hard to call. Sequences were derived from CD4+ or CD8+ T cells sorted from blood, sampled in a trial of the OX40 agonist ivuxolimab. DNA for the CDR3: TGCGCCAGCAGCCAAGATTATAGGTCCTCCTACGAGCAGTACTTC. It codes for CASSQDYRSSYEQYF.